The clone carrying this T cell receptor beta chain occurred once. What it binds is not known. PCR involved 60 Vbeta and 13 Jbeta primers. Libraries were prepared by immunoSEQ multiplex PCR; TCRdb keeps only in-frame clonotypes and omits some of them. Of approximately 150,000 clones in the sample, roughly 64% were seen once. These data originate in a study of cytomegalovirus exposure and HLA in healthy donors. Study as a whole: About 85 million unique TCRs from HLA-typed donors were held in an early release of data. Study-wide results and limits: One later analysis reportedly identified an Asian-associated ancestry cluster that showed fewer N-insertions than the 666-donor mean. 164 TCR beta chains were listed as cytomegalovirus-associated.

Germline values: CDR1 PRHDT, CDR2 FYEKMQ (reference sequence). Trimming took 8 bases from V and 0 from J, leaving 10 bases between them. CDR3 size: 14 residues. This clonotype was sampled from a woman younger than 45 in good health and CMV-seropositive. The sequencing sample was made of PBMCs. The J gene is TRBJ1-4, the V gene TRBV13; D gene ambiguous. The CDR3 loop is CASQIGSTNEKLFF. CDR3 sequence (DNA): TGTGCCAGCCAGATCGGGTCAACTAATGAAAAACTGTTTTTT. The full variable domain, rest sourced from reference TRBV13 and TRBJ1-4, is AAGVIQSPRHLIKEKRETATLKCYPIPRHDTVYWYQQGPGQDPQFLISFYEKMQSDKGSIPDRFSAQQFSDYHSELNMSSLELGDSALYFCASQIGSTNEKLFFGSGTQLSVL.